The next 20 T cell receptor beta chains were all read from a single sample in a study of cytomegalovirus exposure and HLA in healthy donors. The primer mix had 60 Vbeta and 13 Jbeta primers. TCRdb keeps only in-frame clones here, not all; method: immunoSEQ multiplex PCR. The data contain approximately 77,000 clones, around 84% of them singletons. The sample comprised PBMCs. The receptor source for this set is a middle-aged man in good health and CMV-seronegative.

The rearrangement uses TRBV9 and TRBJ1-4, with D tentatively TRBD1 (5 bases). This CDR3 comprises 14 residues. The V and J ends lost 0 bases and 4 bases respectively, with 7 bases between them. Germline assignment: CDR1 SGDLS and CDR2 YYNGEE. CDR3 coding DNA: TGTGCCAGCAGCGTAGACAGGATTAATGAAAAACTGTTTTTT. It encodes CASSVDRINEKLFF.

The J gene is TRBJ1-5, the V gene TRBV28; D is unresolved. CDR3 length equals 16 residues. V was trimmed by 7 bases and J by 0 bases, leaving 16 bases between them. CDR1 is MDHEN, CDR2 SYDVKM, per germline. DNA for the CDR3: TGTGCCAGCACCGAGATAATAGCTAATAGCAATCAGCCCCAGCATTTT. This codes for CASTEIIANSNQPQHF. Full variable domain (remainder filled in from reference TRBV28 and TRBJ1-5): DVKVTQSSRYLVKRTGEKVFLECVQDMDHENMFWYRQDPGLGLRLIYFSYDVKMKEKGDIPEGYSVSREKKERFSLILESASTNQTSMYLCASTEIIANSNQPQHFGDGTRLSIL.

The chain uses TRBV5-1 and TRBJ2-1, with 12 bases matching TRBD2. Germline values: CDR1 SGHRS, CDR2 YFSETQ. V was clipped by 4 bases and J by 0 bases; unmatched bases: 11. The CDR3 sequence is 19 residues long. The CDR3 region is CASSLLGTSGPSSYNEQFF. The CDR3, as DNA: TGCGCCAGCAGCCTACTAGGGACTAGCGGGCCTAGCTCCTACAATGAGCAGTTCTTC.

The CDR3 sequence: CASSPWANVLTF. The CDR3 nucleotides read TGTGCCAGCAGTCCTTGGGCCAACGTCCTGACTTTC. The V call is TRBV25-1, the J call TRBJ2-6; no firm D call. CDR1 MGHDK and CDR2 SYGVNS come from the germline V gene. The CDR3 consists of 12 residues. V lost 5 bases and J 5 bases, leaving 4 bases between the germline ends.

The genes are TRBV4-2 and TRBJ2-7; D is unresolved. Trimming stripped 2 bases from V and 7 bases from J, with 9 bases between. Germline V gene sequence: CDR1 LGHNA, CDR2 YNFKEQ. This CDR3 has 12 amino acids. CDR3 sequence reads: CASSQSSGEQYF. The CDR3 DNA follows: TGTGCCAGCAGCCAATCTAGTGGTGAGCAGTACTTC.

CDR3 protein: CARKPGQVYNEQFF. CDR3 bases: TGTGCCAGAAAACCGGGACAGGTATACAATGAGCAGTTCTTC. The chain joins TRBV19 to TRBJ2-1; 8 positions match TRBD1. Germline trimming cut 9 bases from V and 4 bases from J; bases unmatched to any gene: 8. This CDR3 has 14 residues. From germline, CDR1 is LNHDA and CDR2 SQIVND (reference sequence).

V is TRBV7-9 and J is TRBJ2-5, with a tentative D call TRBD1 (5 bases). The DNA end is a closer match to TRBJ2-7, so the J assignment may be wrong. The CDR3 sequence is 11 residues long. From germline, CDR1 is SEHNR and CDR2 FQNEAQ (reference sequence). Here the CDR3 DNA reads TGTGCCAGTAGGGGTGGCTACGAGCAGTACTTC. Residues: CASRGGYEQYF.

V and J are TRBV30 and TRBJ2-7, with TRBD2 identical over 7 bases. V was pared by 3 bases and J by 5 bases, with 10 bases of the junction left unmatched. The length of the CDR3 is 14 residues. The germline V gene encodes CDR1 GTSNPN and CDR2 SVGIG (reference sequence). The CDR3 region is CAWSVGLVSDEQYF. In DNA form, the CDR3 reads TGTGCCTGGAGCGTCGGACTAGTCTCGGACGAGCAGTACTTC.

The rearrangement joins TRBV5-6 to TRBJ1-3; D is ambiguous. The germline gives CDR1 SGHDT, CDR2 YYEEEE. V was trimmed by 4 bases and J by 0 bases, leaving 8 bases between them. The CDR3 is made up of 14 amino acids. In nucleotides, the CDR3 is TGTGCCAGCAGCCGAGAAGACTCTGGAAACACCATATATTTT. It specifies CASSREDSGNTIYF.

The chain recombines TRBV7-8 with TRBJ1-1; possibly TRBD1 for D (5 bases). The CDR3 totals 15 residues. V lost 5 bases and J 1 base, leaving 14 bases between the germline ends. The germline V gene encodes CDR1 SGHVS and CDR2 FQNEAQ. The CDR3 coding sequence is TGTGCCAGCAGCCCCGGGGGGGTTTCGAACACTGAAGCTTTCTTT. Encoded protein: CASSPGGVSNTEAFF.

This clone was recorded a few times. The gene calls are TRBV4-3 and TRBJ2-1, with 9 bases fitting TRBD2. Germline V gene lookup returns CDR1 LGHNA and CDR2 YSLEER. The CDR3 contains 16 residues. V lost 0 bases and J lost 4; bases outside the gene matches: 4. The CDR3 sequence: CASSQDKSGRYNEQFF. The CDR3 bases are TGCGCCAGCAGCCAAGATAAAAGCGGGAGGTACAATGAGCAGTTCTTC.

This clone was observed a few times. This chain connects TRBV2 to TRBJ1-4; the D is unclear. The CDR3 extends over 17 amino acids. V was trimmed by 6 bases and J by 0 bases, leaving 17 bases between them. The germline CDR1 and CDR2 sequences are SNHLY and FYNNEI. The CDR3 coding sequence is TGTGCCAGCAGACCCACCCGGGAGGGCCCAACTAATGAAAAACTGTTTTTT. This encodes CASRPTREGPTNEKLFF.

In nucleotides, the CDR3 is TGTGCCAGTAGTCCAGAGCAGGGTCCCCTAGCCAAAAACATTCAGTACTTC. Protein product: CASSPEQGPLAKNIQYF. This sequence joins TRBV19 and TRBJ2-4; D might be TRBD1 (5 bases). V was cut by 5 bases and J by 0 bases, with 17 bases left in between. The CDR3 spans 17 residues. Germline V CDR1 and CDR2: LNHDA, SQIVND (reference sequence).

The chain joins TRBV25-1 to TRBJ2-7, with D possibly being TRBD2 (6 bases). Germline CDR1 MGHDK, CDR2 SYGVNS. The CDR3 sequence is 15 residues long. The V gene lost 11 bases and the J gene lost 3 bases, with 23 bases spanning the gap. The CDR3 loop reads CARPGEPGHRYEQYF. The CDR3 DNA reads TGTGCCCGTCCGGGAGAACCCGGACACCGCTACGAGCAGTACTTC.

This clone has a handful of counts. The CDR3 spells CASTYSGSGNEQFF. The CDR3 nucleotides read TGTGCCAGCACTTATAGCGGGAGTGGGAATGAGCAGTTCTTC. This chain uses TRBV9 with TRBJ2-1; 9 bases agree with TRBD2. V lost 6 bases to trimming and J lost 7 bases; unmatched junction nucleotides: 8. Germline assignment: CDR1 SGDLS and CDR2 YYNGEE. The CDR3 has 14 residues.

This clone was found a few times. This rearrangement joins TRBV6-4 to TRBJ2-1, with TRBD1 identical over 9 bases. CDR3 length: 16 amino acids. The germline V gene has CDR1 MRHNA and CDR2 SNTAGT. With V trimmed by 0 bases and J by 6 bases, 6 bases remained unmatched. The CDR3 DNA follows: TGTGCCAGCAGTGACTCTCCGGGACAGGGCCCCAATGAGCAGTTCTTC. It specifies CASSDSPGQGPNEQFF.

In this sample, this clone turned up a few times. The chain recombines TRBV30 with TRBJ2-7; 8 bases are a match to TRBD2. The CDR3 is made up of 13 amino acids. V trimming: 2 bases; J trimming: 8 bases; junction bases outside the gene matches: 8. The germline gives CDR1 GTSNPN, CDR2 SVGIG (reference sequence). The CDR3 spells CAWSSGGQGKQYF. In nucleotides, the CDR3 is TGTGCCTGGAGTTCGGGGGGGCAGGGAAAGCAGTACTTC.

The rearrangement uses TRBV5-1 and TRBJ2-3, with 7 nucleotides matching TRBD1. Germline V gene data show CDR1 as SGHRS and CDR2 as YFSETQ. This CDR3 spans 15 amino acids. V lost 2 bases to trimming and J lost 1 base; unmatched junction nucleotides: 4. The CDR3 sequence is CASSLKGGGTDTQYF. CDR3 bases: TGCGCCAGCAGCTTAAAAGGGGGCGGCACAGATACGCAGTATTTT.

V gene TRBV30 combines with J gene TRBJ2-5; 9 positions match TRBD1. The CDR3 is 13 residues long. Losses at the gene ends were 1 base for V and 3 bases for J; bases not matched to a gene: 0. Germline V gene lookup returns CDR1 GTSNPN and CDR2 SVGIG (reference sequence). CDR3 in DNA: TGTGCCTGGAGTGGGACAGGGGAAGAGACCCAGTACTTC. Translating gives CAWSGTGEETQYF.

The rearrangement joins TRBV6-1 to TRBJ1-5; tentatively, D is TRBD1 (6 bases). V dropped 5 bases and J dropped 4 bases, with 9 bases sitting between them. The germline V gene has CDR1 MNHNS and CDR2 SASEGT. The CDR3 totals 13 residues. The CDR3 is CASSMDRNQPQHF. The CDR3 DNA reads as TGTGCCAGCAGTATGGACAGAAATCAGCCCCAGCATTTT.